This T cell receptor (beta chain) is drawn from a study of T cells in Graves' hyperthyroidism and ophthalmopathy. Study context: Initial diagnosis, before any treatment, was when peripheral blood was collected.

Study findings and constraints: Most expanded thyroid clonotypes above 0.001 recurred in blood.

The CDR3 totals 16 residues. CDR1 SGHTA and CDR2 FQGNSA come from the germline V gene. The ends lost 1 base at V and 2 bases at J; junction bases unmatched: 5. The CDR3 regions of TCR beta were amplified from RNA transcripts. The study used the HTBI primer set for a first-round RT-PCR of the TCR CDR3. TCRdb re-derived calls from the multiplex PCR reads in MiXCR, one entry per CDR3 protein. The sample includes roughly 500,000 distinct CDR3 sequences, about 15% of them seen just once. A word on this clonotype: Its matching antigen is unknown.

The V gene is TRBV7-2, the J gene TRBJ1-3, with 7 bases identical to TRBD1. The sequenced material came from blood. This TCR was recovered from a woman in her twenties or thirties with Graves' hyperthyroidism that later progressed to Graves' ophthalmopathy. The CDR3 reads CASSLVGTGAGNTIYF. The CDR3, as DNA: TGTGCCAGCAGCTTAGTTGGAACAGGGGCTGGAAACACCATATATTTT. The full variable domain, with the rest looked up from reference TRBV7-2 and TRBJ1-3, is GAGVSQSPSNKVTEKGKDVELRCDPISGHTALYWYRQSLGQGLEFLIYFQGNSAPDKSGLPSDRFSAERTGGSVSTLTIQRTQQEDSAVYLCASSLVGTGAGNTIYFGEGSWLTVV.